The clone carrying this T cell receptor beta chain was seen ten or more times. Its target is not known. The data were taken from a study of early T cells in non-severe SARS-CoV-2 infection. Study-level findings and limits: Lookups in VDJdb leaned toward anti-spike CD8 responses and missed private and CD4 specificities.

In the library, individual cDNA molecules carried attached unique molecular identifiers. TCRdb re-analysed the 5' RACE reads in MiXCR, keeping a single row per CDR3 protein. This sample has over 80,000 distinct CDR3 sequences; more than 10% occur once, and the top ten carry around 4.3%. V gave up 5 bases and J gave up 9 bases, with 17 bases separating them. CDR1 is DFQATT and CDR2 is SNEGSKA in the germline V gene (reference sequence). The CDR3 consists of 13 residues. Sequences were derived from whole blood, sampled at baseline. The chain recombines TRBV20-1 with TRBJ2-1; TRBD2 is a possible D gene (6 bases). The clonotype originates from an adult who was a healthcare worker with PCR-confirmed SARS-CoV-2 infection or an uninfected control (not recorded which). The CDR3: CSALRVGGGEQFF. CDR3 nucleotide sequence: TGCAGTGCTCTCCGGGTGGGGGGAGGTGAGCAGTTCTTC.